The source of this TCR beta chain is a study of blood T cell repertoires in COVID-19. Study overall: T cells, B-cell-depleted T cells, or PBMCs provided the cDNA or gDNA that served as material.

The table lists this clone with a few counts. In the original processing: How many nucleated cells were present was estimated from reference gene primer amplification. Data came from immunoSEQ multiplex PCR; TCRdb stores just in-frame clones and leaves some out. That table gives V, J and clone size, and the DNA gave D and trimming. The sample consists of roughly 160,000 clones, 85% to 95% of them appearing once. The CDR3 is made up of 13 amino acids. Germline CDR1 reads ENHRY; CDR2 reads SYGVKD. V lost 10 bases, J lost 0 bases, and 9 bases lay in between. The receptor was isolated from a man in his forties or fifties with acute or convalescent COVID-19. Specimen: peripheral blood. This chain joins TRBV10-3 and TRBJ1-4; D gene unclear. CDR3 amino acids: CATKLATNEKLFF. The DNA for the CDR3 is TGTGCCACTAAACTTGCAACTAATGAAAAACTGTTTTTT.